This T cell receptor beta chain was found in a study of cytomegalovirus exposure and HLA in healthy donors. The PCR contained 60 Vbeta and 13 Jbeta primers. Authors' data handling: A follow-up analysis tallied tens of millions of unique TCR beta chains, roughly 9.9 million shared. Assay used: immunoSEQ multiplex PCR; TCRdb lists only in-frame clones, some missing. From that table come the V and J calls and clone size; the DNA was used to work out D and trimming. This sample has 150,000 or so clones; 60% to 80% occur once, and the top ten carry around 1.6%. As regards this clone: Antigen unknown.

V dropped 6 bases and J dropped 1 base, with 9 bases sitting between them. There are 14 residues in the CDR3. Looked up from germline, CDR1 is SNHLY and CDR2 is FYNNEI. General study findings and limits: Later analysis revealed greater clonal expansion in HLA-associated TCR beta chains than in equally common others. A later analysis linked a missense DCLRE1C variant to TCR beta V- and J-gene trimming. The majority of TCR sequences were rare, yet some public TCRs appeared in many donors.

The TCR comes from a female donor in good health and CMV-seronegative. The chain combines TRBV2 with TRBJ2-2; weak D call: TRBD2 (5 bases). The sequenced sample consisted of PBMCs. CDR3 coding DNA: TGTGCCAGCAGGGAACTAGGGAACACCGGGGAGCTGTTTTTT. Protein sequence: CASRELGNTGELFF.